Listed here is a single T cell receptor (beta chain). Its antigen is not known. The data originate from a study of T cell responses to AZD1222 COVID-19 vaccine. Study findings and constraints: Scientists sampled the repertoires only once the peak T cell response had passed. Elevations in Spike-specific TCR breadth and depth followed administration of two AZD1222 doses.

Using immunoSEQ multiplex PCR, the repertoire was profiled, and TCRdb retains in-frame clones only, with some absent. The table has 45,000 to 50,000 clones, about 89% seen once. After removal of 4 bases from V and 4 bases from J, the junction contained 7 bases not matched to a gene. This CDR3 region has 17 residues. From germline, CDR1 is LGHDT and CDR2 YNNKEL (reference sequence). The source is an adult who received the AZD1222 COVID-19 vaccine. The rearrangement uses TRBV3-1 (or the pseudogene TRBV3-2) and TRBJ2-3, with 14 bases identical to TRBD2. The sample here was peripheral blood, taken 28 days after the second AZD1222 dose. CDR3 residues: CASSRLAGGVGADTQYF. The CDR3 DNA reads as TGTGCCAGCAGCCGACTAGCGGGGGGGGTTGGTGCAGATACGCAGTATTTT.